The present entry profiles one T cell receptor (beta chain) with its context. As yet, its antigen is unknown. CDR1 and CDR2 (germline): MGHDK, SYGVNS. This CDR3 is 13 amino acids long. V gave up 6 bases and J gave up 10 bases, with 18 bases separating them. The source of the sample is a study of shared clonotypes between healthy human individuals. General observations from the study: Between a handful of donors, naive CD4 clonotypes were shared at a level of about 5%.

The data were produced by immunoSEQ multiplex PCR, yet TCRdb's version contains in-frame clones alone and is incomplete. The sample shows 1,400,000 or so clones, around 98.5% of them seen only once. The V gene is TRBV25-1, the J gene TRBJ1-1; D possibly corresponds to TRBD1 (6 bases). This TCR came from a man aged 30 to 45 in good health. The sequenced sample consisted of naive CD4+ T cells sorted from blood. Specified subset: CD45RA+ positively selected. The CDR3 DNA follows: TGTGCCAGCAGCTCGACAGGCCTTGCTGGAGCTTTCTTT. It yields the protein CASSSTGLAGAFF.